This TCR beta chain is from a study of chemoradiotherapy in HPV16-positive cancers. Study at large: Functional T-cell assays on a couple of HPV16-positive patients' cells defined candidate HPV-specific clones and common TCR motifs.

Study-wide points: The functional HPV-specific definition rests on just a couple of HPV16-positive patients. Better recurrence-free survival went with HPV-responsive T-cell expansion in HPV16-positive patients.

Deletions cut 4 bases from V and 1 base from J, with 10 bases between. This CDR3 has 14 amino acids. Germline V gene lookup returns CDR1 LNHDA and CDR2 SQIVND (reference sequence). Remarks on this clone: The antigen remains unidentified.

Clones were read by immunoSEQ multiplex PCR, and TCRdb kept only the in-frame ones, dropping some. The top ten clones hold under 4.5% of a sample with roughly 20,000 clones, 75% to 90% of them seen once. The sequence was collected from a human donor with HPV-associated anogenital cancer. Specimen: blood, collected from a patient who underwent chemoradiotherapy. The V and J genes are TRBV19 and TRBJ1-1; weak D call: TRBD1 (6 bases). The CDR3 coding sequence is TGTGCCAGTAGTAAGGGGGACCCGAACACTGAAGCTTTCTTT. Translated, it gives CASSKGDPNTEAFF.